The subject of this entry is one TCR beta chain. No antigen is known for it. This sample was taken from a study of CD8 T cells in ankylosing spondylitis. The study, taken as a whole, reports: Reportedly, disease-linked clones are significantly enriched in ankylosing spondylitis patients' matched synovial fluid. Seemingly characteristic of ankylosing spondylitis blood was a TCR beta motif consisting of several highly homologous variants.

TCRdb reprocessed the 5' RACE reads via MiXCR and lists one record per CDR3 protein. This table has 250,000 to 350,000 distinct CDR3 sequences, around 18% appearing once. The CDR3 length is 13 residues. CDR1 MDHEN and CDR2 SYDVKM come from the germline V gene. Trimming removed 7 bases at V and 1 base at J, with 8 bases between. The TCR sequence derives from a male donor with ankylosing spondylitis or in good health (not recorded which). The sample was blood, either unsorted or a sorted T cell fraction (not recorded which). This chain links TRBV28 with TRBJ2-4; D is possibly TRBD2 (6 bases). The CDR3 DNA follows: TGTGCCAGCACCCGGGAGGCCAAAAACATTCAGTACTTC. Protein product: CASTREAKNIQYF.